This T cell receptor beta chain appears in the sequencing data of a study of radiation and T cells in renal cell carcinoma (dated by TCRdb to about 2020). Looking at the study overall: The samples were obtained from a clinical trial, where primary renal cell carcinomas were treated with 15 Gy stereotactic body radiation therapy and then removed by nephrectomy 4 weeks afterward. In the 53 samples combined, 4,016,671 unique CDR3 nucleotide sequences were found, encoding 2 million to 3 million unique CDR3 amino acid sequences. In total, approximately 51 samples, comprising 26 tumors and some 27 peripheral blood samples, were subjected to TCR beta sequencing.

This specimen's time point label, interpreted: blood 2 weeks post-SBRT. Interpreted using the paper, the treatment or condition label stands for: 15 Gy SBRT to primary tumor, nephrectomy 4 weeks later. To follow tumor-enriched clonotypes, peripheral blood was collected serially from radiation-treated patients at baseline and again at 2 weeks and 4 weeks after SBRT. Every patient's renal cell carcinoma showed clear cell pathology. The QIAamp DNA Blood Mini Kit (Qiagen) was used to prepare genomic DNA for TCR sequencing. Only samples passing all quality control checks were included in the analyses. On this clone: Its specific antigen is unknown. One base away there is no much larger clone; base qualities are not given.

In the germline V gene (reference sequence), CDR1 corresponds to SEHNR and CDR2 to FQNEAQ. The CDR3 runs 16 amino acids, cysteine and phenylalanine included. Only the CDR3 region is kept as DNA, spanning 48 bases read in frame from base 1. The junction shows trimming of 1 base on V and 4 bases on J, and the gene matches do not reach 4 bases of it. TCR beta libraries were generated from genomic DNA with the immunoSEQ kit, following the manufacturer's recommendations. To prepare libraries, a first multiplex PCR with proprietary primers was run, followed by a second PCR that added unique barcodes, and a bead cleanup was done after each round. A kit-provided positive control reaction and a negative control reaction were included in every sample batch. The final libraries were assessed on an Agilent 4200 TapeStation D1000 ScreenTape, pooled by volume, and quantified by qPCR. An Illumina NextSeq500 fitted with a MidOutput 150-cycle cartridge performed the sequencing, running 156 Read1 cycles and 15 Index1 cycles with the kit's custom primers. The pooled library was loaded at approximately 0.96 pM, and around 20% PhiX control was spiked in. The paper's processing steps were these. The vendor-processed data were analyzed in R, and a clonotype was defined as all T cells that share the same CDR3 nucleotide sequence. For clone abundance analyses, frequencies were normalized to the 10,000 most abundant clones per sample. Public T cell clones, averaging fewer than five per sample, were removed before analysis. A difference in abundance of at least 32-fold between compartments was used to define tumor-enriched and baseline blood-enriched clonotypes. A beta-binomial differential abundance model was applied to find clonotypes that expanded or contracted between blood time points. Tumor-blood repertoire similarity was measured with the Baroni-Urbani and Buser coefficient, and group comparisons used two-tailed Wilcoxon tests in R. TCRdb retrieved this table from immuneACCESS and kept in-frame rearrangements only. Not all clones are present; in checked studies, unresolved V genes account for under half, and no reason is known for the remainder. D and trimming come from the DNA, and the V and J calls and clone size come from that table. A total of approximately 75,000 clones appear in this sample, roughly 82% of them only once. The ten largest clonotypes hold under 6.5% of the sample.

What the work shows at the level of the full study, not this receptor alone: With a single-armed trial design, the study had no way to address how radiation dose or scheduling affects the TCR repertoire. Because pretreatment tumor biopsies were not available, the study could not determine whether clonotypes were already present within the tumor at baseline. Top tumor clonotypes rose in blood from baseline to 2 weeks post-radiation, then contracted by 4 weeks, suggesting transient expansion of tumor-resident clones. Changes in the blood repertoire were not tracked past 4 weeks after treatment.

The sequence joins TRBV7-9 to TRBJ2-1; TRBD1 matches 10 bases in the middle. The specimen was blood, collected from a patient whose treatment included radiotherapy and nephrectomy. The sequence derives from a man aged 55 to 69 with renal cell carcinoma. The DNA reads as follows: TGTGCCAGCAGCTTAGACCGGGACAGGGGATACAATGAGCAGTTCTTC. It codes for CASSLDRDRGYNEQFF.